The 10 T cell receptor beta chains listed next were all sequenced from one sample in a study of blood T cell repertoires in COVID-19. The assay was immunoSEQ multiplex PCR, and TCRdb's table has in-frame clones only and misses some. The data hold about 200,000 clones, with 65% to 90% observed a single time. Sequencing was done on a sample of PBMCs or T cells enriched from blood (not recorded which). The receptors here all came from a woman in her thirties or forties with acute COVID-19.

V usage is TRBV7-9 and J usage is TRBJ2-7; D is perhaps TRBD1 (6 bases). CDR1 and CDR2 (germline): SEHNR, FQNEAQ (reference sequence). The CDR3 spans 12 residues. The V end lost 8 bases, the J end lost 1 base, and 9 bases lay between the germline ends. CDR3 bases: TGTGCCAGCCGGGACAAATCCTACGAGCAGTACTTC. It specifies CASRDKSYEQYF.

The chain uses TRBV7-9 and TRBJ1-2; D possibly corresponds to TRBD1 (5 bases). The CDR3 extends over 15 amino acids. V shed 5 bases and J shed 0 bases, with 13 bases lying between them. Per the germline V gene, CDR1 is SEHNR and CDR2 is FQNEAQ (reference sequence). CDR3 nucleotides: TGTGCCAGCAGCCCCGCGGGGGGAGCTAACTATGGCTACACCTTC. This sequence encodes CASSPAGGANYGYTF.

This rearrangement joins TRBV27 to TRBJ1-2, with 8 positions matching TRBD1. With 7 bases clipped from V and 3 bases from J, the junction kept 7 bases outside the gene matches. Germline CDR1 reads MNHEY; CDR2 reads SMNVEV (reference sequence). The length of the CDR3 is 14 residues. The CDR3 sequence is CASTVRGLYYGYTF. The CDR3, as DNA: TGTGCCAGCACGGTCAGGGGGCTGTACTATGGCTACACCTTC.

The CDR3 nucleotides read TGTGCCAGCAGTTTACCACAGGGGAGTAGCAATCAGCCCCAGCATTTT. Translation gives CASSLPQGSSNQPQHF. This chain links TRBV28 with TRBJ1-5; 7 bases agree with TRBD1. Germline trimming cut 2 bases from V and 0 bases from J; bases unmatched to any gene: 4. Germline V gene data show CDR1 as MDHEN and CDR2 as SYDVKM. This CDR3 is 16 amino acids long.

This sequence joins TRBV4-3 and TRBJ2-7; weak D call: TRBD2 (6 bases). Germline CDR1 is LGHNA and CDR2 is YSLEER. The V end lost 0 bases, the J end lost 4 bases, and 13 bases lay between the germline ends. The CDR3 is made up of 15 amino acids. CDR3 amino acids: CASSQDGPGEYEQYF. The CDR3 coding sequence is TGCGCCAGCAGCCAAGATGGTCCGGGGGAGTACGAGCAGTACTTC.

CDR3 sequence reads: CASSLRGQGMGTDTQYF. The CDR3 region has the DNA TGTGCCAGCAGCCTTAGGGGACAGGGAATGGGCACAGATACGCAGTATTTT. The chain recombines TRBV7-9 with TRBJ2-3, with 9 bases matching TRBD1. The V segment lost 5 bases and the J segment 1 base; nucleotides outside the gene matches: 10. This CDR3 contains 17 residues. Germline lookup yields CDR1 SEHNR and CDR2 FQNEAQ (reference sequence).

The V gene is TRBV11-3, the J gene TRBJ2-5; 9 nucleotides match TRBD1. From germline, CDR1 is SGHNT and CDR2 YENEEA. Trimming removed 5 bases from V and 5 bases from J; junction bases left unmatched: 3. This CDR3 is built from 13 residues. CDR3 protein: CASSATGGETQYF. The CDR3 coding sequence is TGTGCCAGCAGCGCAACAGGGGGCGAGACCCAGTACTTC.

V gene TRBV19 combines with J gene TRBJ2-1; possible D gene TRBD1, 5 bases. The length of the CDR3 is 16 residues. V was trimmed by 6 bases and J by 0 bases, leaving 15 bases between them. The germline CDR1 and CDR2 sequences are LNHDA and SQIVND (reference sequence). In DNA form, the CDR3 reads TGTGCCAGTAGAGAAACAAACAGGAGCTCCTACAATGAGCAGTTCTTC. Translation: CASRETNRSSYNEQFF.

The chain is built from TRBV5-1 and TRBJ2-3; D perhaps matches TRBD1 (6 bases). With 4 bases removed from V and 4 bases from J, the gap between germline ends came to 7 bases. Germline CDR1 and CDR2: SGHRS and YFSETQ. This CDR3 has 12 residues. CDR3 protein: CASSPGADTQYF. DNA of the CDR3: TGCGCCAGCAGCCCAGGGGCAGATACGCAGTATTTT.

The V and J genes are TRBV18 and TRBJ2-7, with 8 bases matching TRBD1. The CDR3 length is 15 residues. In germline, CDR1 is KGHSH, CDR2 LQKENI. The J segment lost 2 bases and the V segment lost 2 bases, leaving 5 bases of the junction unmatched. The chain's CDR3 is CASSPAGGLPYEQYF. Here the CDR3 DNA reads TGTGCCAGCTCACCAGCAGGGGGCCTCCCCTACGAGCAGTACTTC.